This T cell receptor beta chain was identified in a study of cytotoxic CD8 clonotypes in ibrutinib-treated CLL. Study overall: With a range of 6 to 36, the median treatment time before response samples were taken was roughly twelve months.

TCRdb keeps only in-frame clones here, not all; method: immunoSEQ multiplex PCR. Of about 25,000 clones listed, over 55% are singletons. Germline CDR1 reads MNHEY; CDR2 reads SVGAGI. V lost 4 bases and J lost 5; bases outside the gene matches: 8. The CDR3 loop spans 15 amino acids. Sequences were derived from PBMCs, sampled after 12 months of ibrutinib treatment. The J gene is TRBJ2-5, the V gene TRBV6-5; 9 bases match TRBD1. This TCR came from a human donor with chronic lymphocytic leukemia. The CDR3 DNA follows: TGTGCCAGCAGTTTCCTACAGGGGGCAGGGGAGACCCAGTACTTC. The encoded protein is CASSFLQGAGETQYF.